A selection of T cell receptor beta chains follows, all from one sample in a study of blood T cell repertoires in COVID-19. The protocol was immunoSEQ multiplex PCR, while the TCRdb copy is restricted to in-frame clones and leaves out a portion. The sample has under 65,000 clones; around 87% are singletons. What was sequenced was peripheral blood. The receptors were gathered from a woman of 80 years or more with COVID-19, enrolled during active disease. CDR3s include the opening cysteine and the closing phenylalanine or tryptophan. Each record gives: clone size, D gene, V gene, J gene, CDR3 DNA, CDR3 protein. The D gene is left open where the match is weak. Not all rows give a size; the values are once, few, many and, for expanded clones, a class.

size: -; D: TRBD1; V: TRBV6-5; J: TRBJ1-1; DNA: TGTGCCAGCAGCTCCAGGGGGCTAGGGACTGAAGCTTTCTTT; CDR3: CASSSRGLGTEAFF
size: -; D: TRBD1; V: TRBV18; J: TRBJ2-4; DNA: TGTGCCAGCTCACCTAGGGACAGAATAATTCAGTACTTC; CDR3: CASSPRDRIIQYF
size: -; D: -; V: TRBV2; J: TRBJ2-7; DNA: TGTGCCAGCAGTGCCCAATTGACAGTCGGCGAGCAGTACTTC; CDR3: CASSAQLTVGEQYF
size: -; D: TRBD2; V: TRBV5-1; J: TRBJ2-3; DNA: TGCGCCAGCAGCTCCCGGGGGGTCGGAGGCACAGATACGCAGTATTTT; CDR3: CASSSRGVGGTDTQYF
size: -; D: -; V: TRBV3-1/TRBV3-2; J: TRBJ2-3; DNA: TGTGCCAGCAGCTCGTCAAGTCAGGGGCAGTATTTT; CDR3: CASSSSSQGQYF
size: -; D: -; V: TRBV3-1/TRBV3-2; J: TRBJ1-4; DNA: TGTGCCAGCAGCCAGATAACAGGGATCGGTGAAAAACTGTTTTTT; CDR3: CASSQITGIGEKLFF
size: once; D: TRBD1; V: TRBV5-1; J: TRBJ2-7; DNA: TGCGCCAGCAGTTTGGGACAGGGGGCGTACGAGCAGTACTTC; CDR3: CASSLGQGAYEQYF
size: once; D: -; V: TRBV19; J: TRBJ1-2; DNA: TGTGCCAGTAGCCCCGCGGGGACCCTCTATGGCTACACCTTC; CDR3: CASSPAGTLYGYTF
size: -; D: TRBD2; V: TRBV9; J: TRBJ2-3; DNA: TGTGCCAGCAGAGCCGGACTAGCGGGGGGCGGTACGCAGTATTTT; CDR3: CASRAGLAGGGTQYF
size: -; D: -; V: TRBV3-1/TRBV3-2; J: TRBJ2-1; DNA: TGTGCCAGCAGCCAAGGGGGGCCCTCCTACAATGAGCAGTTCTTC; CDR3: CASSQGGPSYNEQFF
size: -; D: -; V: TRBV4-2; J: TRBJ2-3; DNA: TGTGCCAGCAGCCAAGAGGGCCGGCTCAACACAGATACGCAGTATTTT; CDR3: CASSQEGRLNTDTQYF
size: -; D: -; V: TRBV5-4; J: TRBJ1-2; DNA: TGTGCCAGCAGCTCGAAATCGAGGGAGTCCTATGGCTACACCTTC; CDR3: CASSSKSRESYGYTF
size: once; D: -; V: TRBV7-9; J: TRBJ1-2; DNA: TGTGCCAGCAGTAGGGGGATCCATGGCTACACCTTC; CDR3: CASSRGIHGYTF
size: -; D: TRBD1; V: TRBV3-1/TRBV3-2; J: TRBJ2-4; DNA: TGTGCCAGCAGCCAAGATGCACAGGGGGTGTGGGACATTCAGTACTTC; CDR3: CASSQDAQGVWDIQYF
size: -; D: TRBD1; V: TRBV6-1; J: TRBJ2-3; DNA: TGTGCCAGCAGTGAAAGACAGGGGCGAGTCACAGATACGCAGTATTTT; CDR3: CASSERQGRVTDTQYF
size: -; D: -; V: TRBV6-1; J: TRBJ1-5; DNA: TGTGCCAGCAGTGAAGCATTCAGTAATCAGCCCCAGCATTTT; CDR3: CASSEAFSNQPQHF
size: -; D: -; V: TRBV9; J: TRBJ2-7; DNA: TGTGCCAGCAGCGTAGATTTACAGGGCTACGAGCAGTACTTC; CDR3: CASSVDLQGYEQYF
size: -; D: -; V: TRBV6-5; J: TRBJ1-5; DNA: TGTGCCAGCAGTTCGGGACATTCTAGCAATCAGCCCCAGCATTTT; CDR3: CASSSGHSSNQPQHF
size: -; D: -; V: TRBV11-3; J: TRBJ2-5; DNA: TGTGCCAGCAGCCCAGGGGGTGTGGGAGGCTACGAGACCCAGTACTTC; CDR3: CASSPGGVGGYETQYF
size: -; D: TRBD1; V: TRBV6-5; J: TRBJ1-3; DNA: TGTGCCACCTGGGACAGGGGAATTGGAAACACCATATATTTT; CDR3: CATWDRGIGNTIYF
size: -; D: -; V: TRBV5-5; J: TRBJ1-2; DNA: TGTGCCAGCAGCTTAGTGGTCGGAGGGCCTACCTATGGCTACACCTTC; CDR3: CASSLVVGGPTYGYTF
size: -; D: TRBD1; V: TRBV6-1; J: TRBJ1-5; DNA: TGTGCCAGCAGTGACGGACTTACGGACAGGGGAGGGAATCAGCCCCAGCATTTT; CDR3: CASSDGLTDRGGNQPQHF
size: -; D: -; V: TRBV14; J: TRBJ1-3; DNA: TGTGCCAGCAGCCACAGGGGCTCCTCTGGAAACACCATATATTTT; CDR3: CASSHRGSSGNTIYF
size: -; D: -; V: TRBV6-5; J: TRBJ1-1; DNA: TGTGCCAGCAGACTTTCCGGGACAAAGAACACTGAAGCTTTCTTT; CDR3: CASRLSGTKNTEAFF
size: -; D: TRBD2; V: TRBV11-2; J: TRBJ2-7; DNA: TGTGCCAGCAGTCAAAGCGGGGGGGCGTACGAGCAGTACTTC; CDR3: CASSQSGGAYEQYF
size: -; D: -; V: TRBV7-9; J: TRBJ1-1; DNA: TGTGCCAGCAGCTTGCCGGGAAACACTGAAGCTTTCTTT; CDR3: CASSLPGNTEAFF
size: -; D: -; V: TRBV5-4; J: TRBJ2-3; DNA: TGTGCCAGCAGCTTGGCACTAAGGGGAGATACGCAGTATTTT; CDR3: CASSLALRGDTQYF
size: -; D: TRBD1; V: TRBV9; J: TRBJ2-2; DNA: TGTGCCAGCAGCGTAGGGGTACAGGGGGATGCCGGGGAGCTGTTTTTT; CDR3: CASSVGVQGDAGELFF
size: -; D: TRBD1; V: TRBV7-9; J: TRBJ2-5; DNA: TGTGCCAGCAGCGGACGACAGGGGCTCCAAGAGACCCAGTACTTC; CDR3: CASSGRQGLQETQYF
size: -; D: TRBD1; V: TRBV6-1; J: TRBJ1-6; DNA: TGTGCCAGCAGTGAAATCCAAACAGGGGCAGGGAATTCACCCCTCCACTTT; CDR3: CASSEIQTGAGNSPLHF
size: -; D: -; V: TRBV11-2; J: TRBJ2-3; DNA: TGTGCCAGCAGCTTAAACGCGGGGAGGACAGATACGCAGTATTTT; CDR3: CASSLNAGRTDTQYF
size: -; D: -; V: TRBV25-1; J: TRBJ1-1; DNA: TGTGCCAGCACCGCCCAGGGCCGGGGGACTGAAGCTTTCTTT; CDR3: CASTAQGRGTEAFF
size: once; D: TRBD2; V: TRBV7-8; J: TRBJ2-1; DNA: TGTGCCAGCAGCTTAGGGGTAGCGGGGATGGAAGGCGAGCAGTTCTTC; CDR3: CASSLGVAGMEGEQFF
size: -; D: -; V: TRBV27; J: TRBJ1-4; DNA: TGTGCCAGCAGTTTGTCGGCGAGCGGGGAAAAACTGTTTTTT; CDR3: CASSLSASGEKLFF
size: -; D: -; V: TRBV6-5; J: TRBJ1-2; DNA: TGTGCCAGCAGTCTCAAATCGGGCTATGGCTACACCTTC; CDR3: CASSLKSGYGYTF
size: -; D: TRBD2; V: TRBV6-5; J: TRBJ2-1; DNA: TGTGCCAGCCAGCTAGCGGACTACAATGAGCAGTTCTTC; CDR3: CASQLADYNEQFF
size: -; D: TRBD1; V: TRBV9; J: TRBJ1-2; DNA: TGTGCCAGCAGCGCCGGGACAGTTGGTTATGGCTACACCTTC; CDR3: CASSAGTVGYGYTF
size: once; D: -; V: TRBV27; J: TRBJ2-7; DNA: TGTGCCAGCAGTACATACTACGGGGAGCAGTACTTC; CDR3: CASSTYYGEQYF
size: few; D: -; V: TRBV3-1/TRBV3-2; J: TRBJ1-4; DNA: TGTGCCAGCAGCCAAGCAGGGTTTAATGAAAAACTGTTTTTT; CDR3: CASSQAGFNEKLFF
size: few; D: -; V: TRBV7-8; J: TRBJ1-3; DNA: TGTGCCAGCAGCACACAGGTTTTCTCTGGAAACACCATATATTTT; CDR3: CASSTQVFSGNTIYF
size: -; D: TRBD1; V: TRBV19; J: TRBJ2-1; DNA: TGTGCCAGTAGGCGGACAGGGAGAGGCTCCTACAATGAGCAGTTCTTC; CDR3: CASRRTGRGSYNEQFF
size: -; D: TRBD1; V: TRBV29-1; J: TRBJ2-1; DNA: TGCAGCGTCCATGGACAGGGGGTCATCTACAATGAGCAGTTCTTC; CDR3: CSVHGQGVIYNEQFF
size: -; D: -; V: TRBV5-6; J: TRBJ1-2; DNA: TGTGCCAGCAGCTTGTCCGGGTTTAACTATGGCTACACCTTC; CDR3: CASSLSGFNYGYTF
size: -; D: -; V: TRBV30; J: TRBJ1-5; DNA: TGTGCCTGGAGTGTAATGGGGGGTGGGGAGCCCCAGCATTTT; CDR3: CAWSVMGGGEPQHF
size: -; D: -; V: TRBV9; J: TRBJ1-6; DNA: TGTGCCAGCAGCGTAGCACAGGGCTATAATTCACCCCTCCACTTT; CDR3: CASSVAQGYNSPLHF
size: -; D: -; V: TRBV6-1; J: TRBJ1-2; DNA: TGTGCCTCGGCGGGGGTTGAAGCTAACTATGGCTACACCTTC; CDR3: CASAGVEANYGYTF
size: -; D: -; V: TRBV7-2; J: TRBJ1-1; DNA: TGTGCCAGCAGCTCAGAGGAGGTCTTCGTCACTGAAGCTTTCTTT; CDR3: CASSSEEVFVTEAFF
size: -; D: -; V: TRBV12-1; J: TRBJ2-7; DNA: TGTGCCAGCAGCCCCCGACAGGAGACCTACGAGCAGTACTTC; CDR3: CASSPRQETYEQYF
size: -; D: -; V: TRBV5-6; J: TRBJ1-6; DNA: TGTGCCAGCAGCTTGAACTTTGGTAATTCACCCCTCCACTTT; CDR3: CASSLNFGNSPLHF
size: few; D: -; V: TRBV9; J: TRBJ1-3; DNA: TGTGCCAGCAGCGTAGGCGGGGATGGAAACACCATATATTTT; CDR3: CASSVGGDGNTIYF
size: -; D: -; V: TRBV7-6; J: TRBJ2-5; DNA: TGTGCCAGCACACCGGGACTCAGGGTGGGACAAGAGACCCAGTACTTC; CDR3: CASTPGLRVGQETQYF